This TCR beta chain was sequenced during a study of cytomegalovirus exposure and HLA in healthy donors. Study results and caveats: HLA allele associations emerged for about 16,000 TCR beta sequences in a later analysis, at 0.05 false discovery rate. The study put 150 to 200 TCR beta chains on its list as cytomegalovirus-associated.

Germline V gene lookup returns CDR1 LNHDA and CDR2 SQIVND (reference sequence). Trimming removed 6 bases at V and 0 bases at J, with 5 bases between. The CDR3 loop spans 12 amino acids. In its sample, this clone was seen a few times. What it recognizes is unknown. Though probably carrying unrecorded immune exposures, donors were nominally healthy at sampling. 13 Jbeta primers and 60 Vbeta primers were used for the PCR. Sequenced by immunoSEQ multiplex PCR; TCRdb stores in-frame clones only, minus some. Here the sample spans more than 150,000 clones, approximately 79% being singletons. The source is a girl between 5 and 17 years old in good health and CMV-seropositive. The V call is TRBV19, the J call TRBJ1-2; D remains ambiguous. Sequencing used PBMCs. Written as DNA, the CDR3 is TGTGCCAGTAGCCCAGCTAACTATGGCTACACCTTC. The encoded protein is CASSPANYGYTF.